This T cell receptor beta chain stems from a study of regulatory T cells in long-lasting Graves disease. Study conclusions and caveats: Compared with new cases, persistent Graves' patients showed reduced TCR diversity.

Regarding this clonotype: What it recognizes is unknown.

The authors built TCR beta libraries using iRepertoire HTBI primers and Arm-PCR of CDR3 regions. A single record per CDR3 protein comes from TCRdb applying MiXCR to the multiplex PCR reads. In the table there are approximately 390,000 distinct CDR3 sequences, roughly 16% of which are singletons. Time point meaning: newly diagnosed GD, antithyroid drugs for less than 3 months. Preparation of the TCR library used RNA extracted from PBMCs. These same records also appear under a second study, on T cells in Graves' hyperthyroidism and ophthalmopathy. From that paper: Among thyroid clonotypes expanded above 0.001, most also appeared in blood. A model of 13 V-J pairs discriminated ophthalmopathy from stable hyperthyroidism.

Sequencing used peripheral blood mononuclear cells (PBMCs), obtained at new diagnosis, from a patient treated with antithyroid drugs. This clonotype originated in a woman under 30 with Graves disease.

The CDR3 DNA reads TGTGCCAGCAGCTTATTAGCGAGGGCAGATACGCAGTATTTT. This codes for CASSLLARADTQYF. V gene TRBV7-6 combines with J gene TRBJ2-3; perhaps TRBD2 as D (5 bases). The germline V gene encodes CDR1 SGHVS and CDR2 FNYEAQ. V was clipped by 2 bases and J by 4 bases, with 10 bases between them. This CDR3 region has 14 residues.